The 14 T cell receptor beta chains given below trace back to one sample, sequenced in a study of blood T cell repertoires in COVID-19. The method was immunoSEQ multiplex PCR; TCRdb's version includes in-frame clones alone and lacks a portion of them. The sample has 450,000 to 600,000 clones; 75% to 90% are singletons. The material sequenced was PBMCs or T cells enriched from blood (not recorded which). The receptors stem from a woman between 18 and 29 years old who had recovered from COVID-19.

The V and J genes are TRBV4-2 and TRBJ1-2, with D possibly matching TRBD1 (5 bases). This CDR3 is 17 amino acids long. The V end was cut by 3 bases, the J end by 5 bases, with 22 bases between. Germline-derived CDR1 and CDR2 are LGHNA and YNFKEQ. The CDR3, as DNA: TGTGCCAGCAGCCAGGTCCCGGGGGACGGACAATCTTATGGCTACACCTTC. As protein: CASSQVPGDGQSYGYTF.

The chain couples TRBV6-2 or TRBV6-3 to TRBJ1-1, with D perhaps TRBD1 (6 bases). The germline V and J ends were trimmed by 6 bases and 4 bases, with 15 bases remaining between them. In germline, CDR1 is MNHEY, CDR2 SVGEGT. This CDR3 contains 14 residues. Here the CDR3 DNA reads TGTGCCAGCAGCCGCTCGCAGGGGAGCACTGAAGCTTTCTTT. It encodes CASSRSQGSTEAFF.

The gene calls are TRBV5-6 and TRBJ2-6; 10 bases map to TRBD1. This CDR3 has 18 amino acids. The V gene end was trimmed by 1 base and the J gene end by 0 bases; junction bases not matched to a gene: 4. CDR1 and CDR2 from the germline V gene are SGHDT and YYEEEE. The CDR3 DNA is TGTGCCAGCAGCTTGAGGGACAGGGGACCCTCTGGGGCCAACGTCCTGACTTTC. This codes for CASSLRDRGPSGANVLTF.

This clone was seen just once. The V and J genes are TRBV4-1 and TRBJ2-5; a weak D match, TRBD1 (6 bases). The CDR3 is made up of 14 amino acids. Per germline, CDR1 MGHRA and CDR2 YSYEKL. With 0 bases removed from V and 5 bases from J, the gap between germline ends came to 10 bases. This CDR3 reads CASSQEGQSETQYF. The CDR3 DNA reads TGCGCCAGCAGCCAAGAAGGACAGTCGGAGACCCAGTACTTC.

The rearrangement uses TRBV7-2 and TRBJ1-1; the D gene is possibly TRBD1 (5 bases). From germline, CDR1 is SGHTA and CDR2 FQGNSA. The germline V and J ends were trimmed by 2 bases and 0 bases, with 13 bases remaining between them. The CDR3 covers 16 residues. CDR3 coding DNA: TGTGCCAGCAGCTTAACTTCTATGACAGTGAACACTGAAGCTTTCTTT. This gives the protein CASSLTSMTVNTEAFF.

The V and J genes are TRBV5-5 and TRBJ1-3; the D is unclear. Germline assignment: CDR1 SGHKS and CDR2 YYEKEE (reference sequence). V dropped 1 base and J dropped 0 bases, with 14 bases sitting between them. This CDR3 has 17 residues. The CDR3, as DNA: TGTGCCAGCAGCTTGTCGCCGGCAGGCCCCTCTGGAAACACCATATATTTT. This encodes CASSLSPAGPSGNTIYF.

The chain uses TRBV5-1 and TRBJ2-7, with a possible D match to TRBD1 (5 bases). CDR3 length equals 14 residues. The germline V gene has CDR1 SGHRS and CDR2 YFSETQ. Deletions cut 4 bases from V and 6 bases from J, with 17 bases between. The CDR3 loop is CASSPYQGYGEQYF. The CDR3 region has the DNA TGCGCCAGCAGCCCATATCAGGGTTATGGCGAGCAGTACTTC.

This clone was observed a handful of times. V is TRBV7-9 and J is TRBJ2-3, with a possible D match to TRBD1 (6 bases). This CDR3 is 15 amino acids long. Germline V gene sequence: CDR1 SEHNR, CDR2 FQNEAQ (reference sequence). Deletions cut 1 base from V and 3 bases from J, with 11 bases between. The CDR3 sequence is CASSLVGRGTDTQYF. CDR3 nucleotide sequence: TGTGCCAGCAGCTTAGTAGGCAGGGGAACAGATACGCAGTATTTT.

The rearrangement joins TRBV7-9 to TRBJ2-3; 7 nucleotides agree with TRBD1. Germline assignment: CDR1 SEHNR and CDR2 FQNEAQ (reference sequence). There are 15 residues in the CDR3. The V segment lost 5 bases and the J segment 4 bases; nucleotides outside the gene matches: 9. As DNA, the CDR3 is TGTGCCAGCAGCCCCCAAAGACAGGGTGCAGATACGCAGTATTTT. It is translated as CASSPQRQGADTQYF.

This clone was recorded once. The genes are TRBV14 and TRBJ2-2, with D unclear. The CDR3 extends over 13 amino acids. The V gene's germline CDR1 is SGHDN and CDR2 FVKESK. V lost 3 bases, J lost 2 bases, and 4 bases lay in between. The CDR3 loop reads CASSHLNTGELFF. The CDR3 DNA follows: TGTGCCAGCAGCCACCTTAACACCGGGGAGCTGTTTTTT.

The V and J genes are TRBV7-9 and TRBJ1-3, with unresolved D. Germline V CDR1 and CDR2: SEHNR, FQNEAQ (reference sequence). With 3 bases removed from V and 2 bases from J, the gap between germline ends came to 8 bases. The length of the CDR3 is 14 residues. CDR3 DNA sequence: TGTGCCAGCAGCTTGAGCGATCCTGGAAACACCATATATTTT. Its protein is CASSLSDPGNTIYF.

The CDR3 protein is CASTRDGGNNNSPLHF. In nucleotides, the CDR3 is TGTGCCAGCACCAGGGACGGGGGGAATAATAATTCACCCCTCCACTTT. This rearrangement joins TRBV9 to TRBJ1-6; D may be TRBD1 (5 bases). V was trimmed by 6 bases and J by 5 bases, leaving 18 bases between them. This CDR3 comprises 16 residues. Per the germline V gene, CDR1 is SGDLS and CDR2 is YYNGEE. The full variable domain, rest sourced from reference TRBV9 and TRBJ1-6, is DSGVTQTPKHLITATGQRVTLRCSPRSGDLSVYWYQQSLDQGLQFLIQYYNGEERAKGNILERFSAQQFPDLHSELNLSSLELGDSALYFCASTRDGGNNNSPLHFGNGTRLTVT.

The CDR3 sequence: CASSPDSTGRGLGYTF. For the CDR3, the DNA is TGTGCCAGCAGCCCAGACTCGACAGGGAGAGGTCTTGGCTACACCTTC. The chain uses TRBV7-3 and TRBJ1-2; 7 bases are shared with TRBD1. V shed 5 bases and J 7 bases; nucleotides not matched to a gene: 16. Germline V CDR1 and CDR2: SGHTA, FQGTGA. The CDR3 loop spans 16 amino acids.

The rearrangement uses TRBV7-9 and TRBJ2-7; D ambiguous. V dropped 1 base and J dropped 5 bases, with 12 bases sitting between them. Germline values: CDR1 SEHNR, CDR2 FQNEAQ (reference sequence). The CDR3 contains 14 residues. CDR3 coding DNA: TGTGCCAGCAGCTTAGGTCAGGTCGTCGACGAGCAGTACTTC. Its protein is CASSLGQVVDEQYF. Combining the CDR3 with reference TRBV7-9 and TRBJ2-7 gives the whole variable domain DTGVSQNPRHKITKRGQNVTFRCDPISEHNRLYWYRQTLGQGPEFLTYFQNEAQLEKSRLLSDRFSAERPKGSFSTLEIQRTEQGDSAMYLCASSLGQVVDEQYFGPGTRLTVT.